This T cell receptor beta chain was recorded in a study of shared clonotypes between healthy human individuals. The overall study: Samples came from two female and a few male donors aged 18 to 49. Study conclusions and caveats: Of the naive CD4 clonotypes, around 4.9% were shared across a few donors.

With 4 bases clipped from V and 9 bases from J, the junction kept 3 bases outside the gene matches. Germline-derived CDR1 and CDR2 are SNHLY and FYNNEI. There are 12 residues in the CDR3. Those who donated, Caucasian adults without exception, all lived in Nashville, Tennessee. On this clone: Its cognate antigen is unknown.

Measured with immunoSEQ multiplex PCR; TCRdb has only the in-frame clones, and not every one. The sample has 600,000 to 750,000 clones, 72% seen once. The chain carries TRBV2 and TRBJ2-1, with 7 bases lining up with TRBD2. The receptor was derived from a woman aged 25-40 years in good health. Sequenced input: memory CD4+ T cells sorted from blood. This sample's subset: CD45RA-negative fraction. CDR3 region: CASSATSREQFF. The CDR3 DNA is TGTGCCAGCAGTGCGACTAGCCGTGAGCAGTTCTTC. The full variable domain, its missing parts supplied by reference TRBV2 and TRBJ2-1, is EPEVTQTPSHQVTQMGQEVILRCVPISNHLYFYWYRQILGQKVEFLVSFYNNEISEKSEIFDDQFSVERPDGSNFTLKIRSTKLEDSAMYFCASSATSREQFFGPGTRLTVL.